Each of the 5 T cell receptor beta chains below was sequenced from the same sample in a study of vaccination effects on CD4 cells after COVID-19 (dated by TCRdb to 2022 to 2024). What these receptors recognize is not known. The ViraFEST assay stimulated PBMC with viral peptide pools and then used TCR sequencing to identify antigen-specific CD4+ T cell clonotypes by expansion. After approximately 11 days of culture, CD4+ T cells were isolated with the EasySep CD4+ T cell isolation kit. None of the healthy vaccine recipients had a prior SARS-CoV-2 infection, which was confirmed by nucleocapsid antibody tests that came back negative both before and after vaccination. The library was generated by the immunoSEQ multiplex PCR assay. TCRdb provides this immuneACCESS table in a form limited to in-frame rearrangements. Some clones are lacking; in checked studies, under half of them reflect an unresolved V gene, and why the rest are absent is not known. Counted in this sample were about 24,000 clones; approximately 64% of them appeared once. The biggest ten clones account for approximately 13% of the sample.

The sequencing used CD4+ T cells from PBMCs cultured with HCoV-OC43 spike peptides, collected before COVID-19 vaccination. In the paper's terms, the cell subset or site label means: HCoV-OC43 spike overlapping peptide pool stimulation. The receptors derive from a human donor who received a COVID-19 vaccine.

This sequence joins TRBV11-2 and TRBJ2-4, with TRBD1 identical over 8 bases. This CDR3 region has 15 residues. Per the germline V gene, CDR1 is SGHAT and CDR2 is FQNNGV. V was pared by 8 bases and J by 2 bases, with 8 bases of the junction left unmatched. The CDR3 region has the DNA TGTGCCAGCTCCAGCTCAGGGGGCTCCAAAAACATTCAGTACTTC. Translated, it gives CASSSSGGSKNIQYF.

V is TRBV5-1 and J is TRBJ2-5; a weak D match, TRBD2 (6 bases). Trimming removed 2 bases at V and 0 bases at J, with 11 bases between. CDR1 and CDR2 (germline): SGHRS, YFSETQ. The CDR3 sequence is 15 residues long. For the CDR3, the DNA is TGCGCCAGCAGCTTTGTCGGGAGAAACCAAGAGACCCAGTACTTC. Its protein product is CASSFVGRNQETQYF.

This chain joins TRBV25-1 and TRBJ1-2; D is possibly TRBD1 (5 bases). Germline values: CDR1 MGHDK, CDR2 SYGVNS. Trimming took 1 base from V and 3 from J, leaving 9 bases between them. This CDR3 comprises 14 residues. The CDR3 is CASSEWGSDYGYTF. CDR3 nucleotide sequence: TGTGCCAGCAGTGAATGGGGGAGTGACTATGGCTACACCTTC.

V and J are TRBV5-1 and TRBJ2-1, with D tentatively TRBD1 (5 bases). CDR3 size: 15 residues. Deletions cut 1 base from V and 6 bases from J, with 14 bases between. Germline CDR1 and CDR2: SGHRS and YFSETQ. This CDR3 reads CASSLSITQGNEQFF. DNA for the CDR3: TGCGCCAGCAGCTTGTCAATTACCCAGGGCAATGAGCAGTTCTTC.

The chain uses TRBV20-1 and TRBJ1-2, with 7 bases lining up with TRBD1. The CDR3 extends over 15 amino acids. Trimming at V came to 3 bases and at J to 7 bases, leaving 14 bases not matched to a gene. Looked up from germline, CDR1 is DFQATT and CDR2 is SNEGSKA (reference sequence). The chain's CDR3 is CSASPHRGSSGGYTF. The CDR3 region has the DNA TGCAGTGCTAGTCCTCACAGGGGCTCGTCGGGTGGCTACACCTTC.